This is a list of T cell receptor beta chains from one sample in a study of CD8 T cells in Susac syndrome. TCRdb re-analysed the immunoSEQ multiplex PCR reads in MiXCR, keeping a single row per CDR3 protein. The data show some 140,000 distinct CDR3 sequences, roughly 94% seen once. Sequenced input: CD8+ T cells from PBMCs. The receptor source for this set is a human donor with Susac syndrome. Both conserved end residues are part of each CDR3. The order of the fields is D gene, V gene, J gene, CDR3 protein, CDR3 DNA. A D gene is named only where the DNA matches it firmly.

.	TRBV12-3/TRBV12-4	TRBJ2-3	CASTFGNTQYF	TGTGCCAGCACCTTTGGGAATACGCAGTATTTT
TRBD2	TRBV6-5	TRBJ2-7	CASSYTGGHEQYF	TGTGCCAGCAGTTACACGGGAGGCCACGAGCAGTACTTC
TRBD1	TRBV29-1	TRBJ1-1	CSVSPRDRGTEAFF	TGCAGCGTGAGCCCCCGGGACAGGGGCACTGAAGCTTTCTTT
.	TRBV11-2	TRBJ1-5	CASSLGRAGIQPQHF	TGTGCCAGCAGCTTAGGCCGCGCAGGGATTCAGCCCCAGCATTTT
.	TRBV25-1	TRBJ1-2	CASRGGGSAYGYTF	TGTGCCAGCAGAGGGGGAGGTTCGGCCTATGGCTACACCTTC
.	TRBV10-3	TRBJ1-3	CAIARGAGNTIYF	TGTGCCATCGCCCGGGGCGCTGGAAACACCATATATTTT
.	TRBV13	TRBJ2-2	CASTILSRLSGELFF	TGTGCCAGCACCATCCTTTCCAGGCTATCCGGGGAGCTGTTTTTT
.	TRBV18	TRBJ2-7	CASSPAGPYEQYF	TGTGCCAGCTCACCAGCAGGACCCTACGAGCAGTACTTC
TRBD2	TRBV13	TRBJ2-1	CASSLGRGTSGGEQFF	TGTGCCAGCAGCTTAGGCCGGGGGACTAGCGGGGGTGAGCAGTTCTTC
TRBD2	TRBV9	TRBJ2-3	CASSVPTSGSFGTDTQYF	TGTGCCAGCAGCGTCCCGACTAGCGGGAGTTTTGGCACAGATACGCAGTATTTT
TRBD2	TRBV11-2	TRBJ2-7	CASSFLAGPQAEQYF	TGTGCCAGCAGCTTTTTAGCGGGACCCCAAGCGGAGCAGTACTTC
TRBD1	TRBV6-1	TRBJ2-7	CASSDPTGTGGPPTYEQYF	TGTGCCAGCAGTGATCCCACCGGGACAGGGGGCCCTCCTACCTACGAGCAGTACTTC
TRBD1	TRBV28	TRBJ2-2	CASSPTGGLAGELFF	TGTGCCAGCAGTCCTACAGGGGGGCTTGCCGGGGAGCTGTTTTTT
.	TRBV12-5	TRBJ2-1	CASGTHSNEQFF	TGTGCTAGTGGTACTCACTCGAATGAGCAGTTCTTC
.	TRBV3-1	TRBJ2-1	CASSLGTIVEFF	TGTGCCAGCAGCCTTGGGACAATAGTGGAGTTCTTC
.	TRBV12-3/TRBV12-4	TRBJ2-1	CASSFPRAEQFF	TGTGCCAGCAGTTTCCCGCGGGCGGAGCAGTTCTTC
.	TRBV28	TRBJ1-5	CASSPEFRGSNQPQHF	TGTGCCAGCAGCCCAGAGTTCCGTGGGTCCAATCAGCCCCAGCATTTT
TRBD1	TRBV7-9	TRBJ2-5	CASSYTQTGGGRETQYF	TGTGCCAGCAGCTATACCCAGACAGGGGGTGGCCGAGAGACCCAGTACTTC
TRBD2	TRBV6-5	TRBJ2-1	CASSSRLAGVFEQFF	TGTGCCAGCAGTTCTCGACTAGCGGGAGTTTTTGAGCAGTTCTTC
.	TRBV19	TRBJ1-1	CASSPGGRAFF	TGTGCCAGTAGTCCCGGCGGCCGAGCTTTCTTT